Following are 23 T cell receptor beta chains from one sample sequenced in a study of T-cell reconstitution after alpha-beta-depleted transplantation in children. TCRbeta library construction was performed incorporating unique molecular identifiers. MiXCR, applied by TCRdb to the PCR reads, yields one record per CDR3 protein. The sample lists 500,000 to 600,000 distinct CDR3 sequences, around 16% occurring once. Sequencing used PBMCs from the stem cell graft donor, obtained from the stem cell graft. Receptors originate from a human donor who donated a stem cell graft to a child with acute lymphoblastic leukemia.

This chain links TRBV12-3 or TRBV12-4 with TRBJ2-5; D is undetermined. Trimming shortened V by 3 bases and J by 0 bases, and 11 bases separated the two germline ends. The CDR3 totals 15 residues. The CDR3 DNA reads TGTGCCAGCAGTTTTCAGACCCCGTACCAAGAGACCCAGTACTTC. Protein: CASSFQTPYQETQYF.

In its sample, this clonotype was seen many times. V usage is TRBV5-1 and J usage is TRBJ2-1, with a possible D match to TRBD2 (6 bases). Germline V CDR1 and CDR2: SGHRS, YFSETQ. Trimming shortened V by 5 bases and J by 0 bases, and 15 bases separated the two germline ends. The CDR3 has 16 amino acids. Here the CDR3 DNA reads TGCGCCAGCAGTCTCATAGCGGCGAGCTCCTACAATGAGCAGTTCTTC. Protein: CASSLIAASSYNEQFF.

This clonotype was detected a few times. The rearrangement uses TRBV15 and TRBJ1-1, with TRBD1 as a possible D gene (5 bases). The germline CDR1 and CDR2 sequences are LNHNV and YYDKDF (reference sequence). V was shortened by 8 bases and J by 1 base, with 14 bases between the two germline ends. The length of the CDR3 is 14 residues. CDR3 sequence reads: CATAPHTGNTEAFF. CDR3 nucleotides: TGTGCCACCGCGCCCCACACAGGGAACACTGAAGCTTTCTTT.

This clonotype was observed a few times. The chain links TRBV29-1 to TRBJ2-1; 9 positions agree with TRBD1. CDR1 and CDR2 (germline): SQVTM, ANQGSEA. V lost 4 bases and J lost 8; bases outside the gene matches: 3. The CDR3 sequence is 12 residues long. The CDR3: CSVGRTGDEQFF. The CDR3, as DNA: TGCAGCGTTGGACGGACAGGGGATGAGCAGTTCTTC.

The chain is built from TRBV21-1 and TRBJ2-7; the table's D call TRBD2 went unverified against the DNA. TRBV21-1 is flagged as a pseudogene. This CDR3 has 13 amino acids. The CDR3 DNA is TGTGCCAACCTCCAGGACAGCTACTACGAGCAGTACTTC. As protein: CANLQDSYYEQYF.

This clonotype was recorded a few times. CDR3 nucleotides: TGTGCCAGCAGTCCCTCTGGCGAAAAACTGTTTTTT. Translation gives CASSPSGEKLFF. J is TRBJ1-4 and V is TRBV12-3 or TRBV12-4; D gene ambiguous. With 5 bases removed from V and 8 bases from J, the gap between germline ends came to 9 bases. CDR3 length equals 12 residues.

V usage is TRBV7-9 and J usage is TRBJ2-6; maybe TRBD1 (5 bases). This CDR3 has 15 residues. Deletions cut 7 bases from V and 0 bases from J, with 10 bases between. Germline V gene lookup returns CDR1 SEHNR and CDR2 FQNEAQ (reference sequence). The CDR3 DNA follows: TGTGCCAGCAACTCACAGGTCTCTGGGGCCAACGTCCTGACTTTC. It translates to CASNSQVSGANVLTF.

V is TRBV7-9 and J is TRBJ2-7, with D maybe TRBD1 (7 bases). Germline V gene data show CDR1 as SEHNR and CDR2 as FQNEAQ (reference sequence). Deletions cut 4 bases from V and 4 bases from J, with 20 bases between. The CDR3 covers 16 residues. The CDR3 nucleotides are TGTGCCAGCAGCTGGGGAGGTAGGGGGCGGACGTACGAGCAGTACTTC. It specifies CASSWGGRGRTYEQYF.

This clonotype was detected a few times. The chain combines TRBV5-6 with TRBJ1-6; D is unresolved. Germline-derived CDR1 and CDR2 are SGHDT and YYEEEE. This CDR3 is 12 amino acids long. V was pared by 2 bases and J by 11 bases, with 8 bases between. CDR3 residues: CASSFGRAPLHF. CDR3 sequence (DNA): TGTGCCAGCAGCTTCGGCAGAGCACCCCTCCACTTT.

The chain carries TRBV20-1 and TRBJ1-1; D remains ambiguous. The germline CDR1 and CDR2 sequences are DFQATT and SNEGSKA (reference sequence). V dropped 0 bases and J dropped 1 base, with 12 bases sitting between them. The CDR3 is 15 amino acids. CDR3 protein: CSARDHPGPNTEAFF. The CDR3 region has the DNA TGCAGTGCTAGAGATCATCCAGGACCGAACACTGAAGCTTTCTTT.

The CDR3 region has the DNA TGTGCCAGCAGCTTCAGACAGGGACATCAGCCCCAGCATTTT. This codes for CASSFRQGHQPQHF. V and J are TRBV5-5 and TRBJ1-5; 7 bases fit TRBD1. Germline-derived CDR1 and CDR2 are SGHKS and YYEKEE (reference sequence). V lost 2 bases, J lost 5 bases, and 4 bases stayed unmatched. The CDR3 is 14 residues long.

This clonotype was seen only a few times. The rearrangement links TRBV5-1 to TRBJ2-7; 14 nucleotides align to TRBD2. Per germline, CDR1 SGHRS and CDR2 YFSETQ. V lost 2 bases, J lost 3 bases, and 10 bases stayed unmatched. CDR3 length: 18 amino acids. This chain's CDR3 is CASSFGGLAGVNSYEQYF. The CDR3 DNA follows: TGCGCCAGCAGCTTTGGGGGACTAGCGGGAGTAAATAGCTACGAGCAGTACTTC.

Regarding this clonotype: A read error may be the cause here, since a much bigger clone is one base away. CDR3 amino acids: CASSSHSYEQYF. CDR3 nucleotides: TGTGCCAGCAGTTCCCACTCCTACGAGCAGTACTTC. This chain joins TRBV12-3 or TRBV12-4 and TRBJ2-7, with D unresolved. The CDR3 is 12 residues long. The ends were cut back, 4 bases at V and 0 bases at J, with 4 bases in the middle.

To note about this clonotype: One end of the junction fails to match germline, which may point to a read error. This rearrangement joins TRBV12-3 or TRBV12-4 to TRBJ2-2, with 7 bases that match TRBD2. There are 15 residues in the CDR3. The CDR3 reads CASSLVSGGTWELFF. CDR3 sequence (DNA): TGTGCCAGCAGTTTAGTTTCGGGAGGCACCTGGGAGCTGTTTTTT.

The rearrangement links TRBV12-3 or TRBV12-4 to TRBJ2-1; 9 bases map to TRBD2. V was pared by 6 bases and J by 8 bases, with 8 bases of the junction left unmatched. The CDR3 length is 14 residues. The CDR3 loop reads CASRDSGRRDEQFF. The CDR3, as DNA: TGTGCCAGCAGAGATAGCGGGAGACGGGATGAGCAGTTCTTC.

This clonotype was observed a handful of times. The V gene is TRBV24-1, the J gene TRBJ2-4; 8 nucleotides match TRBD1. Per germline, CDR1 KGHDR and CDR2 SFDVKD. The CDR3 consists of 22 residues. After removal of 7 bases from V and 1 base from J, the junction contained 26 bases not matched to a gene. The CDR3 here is CATRPLPRTGFKYERAKNIQYF. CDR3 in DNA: TGTGCCACCAGACCGCTCCCCCGGACAGGGTTTAAGTACGAACGGGCCAAAAACATTCAGTACTTC.

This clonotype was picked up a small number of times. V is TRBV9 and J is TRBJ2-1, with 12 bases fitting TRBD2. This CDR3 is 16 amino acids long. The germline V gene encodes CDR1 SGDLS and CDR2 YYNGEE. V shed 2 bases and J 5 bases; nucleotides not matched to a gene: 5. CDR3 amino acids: CASSVTSGSPNNEQFF. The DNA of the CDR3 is TGTGCCAGCAGCGTGACTAGCGGGAGTCCCAACAATGAGCAGTTCTTC.

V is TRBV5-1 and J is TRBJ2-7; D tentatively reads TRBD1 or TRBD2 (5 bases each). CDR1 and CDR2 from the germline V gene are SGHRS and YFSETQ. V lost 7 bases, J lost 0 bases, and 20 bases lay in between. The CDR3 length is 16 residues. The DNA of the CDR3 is TGCGCCAGCCGCCATGGACGGGGCGACTTCTCCTACGAGCAGTACTTC. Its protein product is CASRHGRGDFSYEQYF.

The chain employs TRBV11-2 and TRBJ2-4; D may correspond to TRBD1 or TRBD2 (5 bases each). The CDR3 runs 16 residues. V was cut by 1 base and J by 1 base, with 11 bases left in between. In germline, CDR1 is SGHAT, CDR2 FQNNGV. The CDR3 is CASSLVGGIAKNIQYF. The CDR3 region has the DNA TGTGCCAGCAGCTTAGTTGGGGGTATCGCCAAAAACATTCAGTACTTC.

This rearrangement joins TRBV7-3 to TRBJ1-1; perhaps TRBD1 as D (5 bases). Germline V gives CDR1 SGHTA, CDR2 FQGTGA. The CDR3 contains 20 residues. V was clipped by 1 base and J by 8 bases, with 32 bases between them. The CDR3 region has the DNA TGTGCCAGCAGCTTAAAGTTTTGGGGGTGGGGGAAGTCGGGACCTGAAGAAGCTTTCTTT. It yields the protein CASSLKFWGWGKSGPEEAFF.

The CDR3 DNA sequence: TGTGCCAGCATCGATTTGGGCAGGGGGCTCAGGACTGAAGCTTTCTTT. This codes for CASIDLGRGLRTEAFF. The gene calls are TRBV27 and TRBJ1-1; 8 bases are shared with TRBD1. Germline CDR1 is MNHEY and CDR2 is SMNVEV (reference sequence). The CDR3 consists of 16 residues. The V segment lost 7 bases and the J segment 5 bases; nucleotides outside the gene matches: 15.

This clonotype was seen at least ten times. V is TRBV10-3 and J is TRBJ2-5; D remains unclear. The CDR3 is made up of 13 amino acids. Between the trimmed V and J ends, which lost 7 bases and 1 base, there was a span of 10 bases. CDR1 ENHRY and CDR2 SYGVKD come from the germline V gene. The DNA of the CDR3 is TGTGCCATCACCCGCTCACCCCAAGAGACCCAGTACTTC. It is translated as CAITRSPQETQYF.

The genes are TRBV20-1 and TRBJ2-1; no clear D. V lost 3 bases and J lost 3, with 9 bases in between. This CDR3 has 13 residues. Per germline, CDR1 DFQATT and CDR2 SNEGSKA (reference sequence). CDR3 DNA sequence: TGCAGTGCTAGTTCGGCAGGCTACAATGAGCAGTTCTTC. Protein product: CSASSAGYNEQFF.